Below are 6 T cell receptor beta chains sequenced from a single sample in a study of blood T cell repertoires in COVID-19. Data came from immunoSEQ multiplex PCR; TCRdb stores just in-frame clones and leaves some out. Of approximately 430,000 clones in the sample, 86% are singletons; the top ten hold approximately 1.4%. Sequenced input: peripheral blood. The receptors shown here come from a young woman with active or convalescent COVID-19.

The V and J genes are TRBV27 and TRBJ2-7; TRBD2 agrees at 10 bases. The V and J ends lost 1 base and 6 bases, in that order; junction bases with no gene match: 6. This CDR3 contains 15 residues. The germline CDR1 and CDR2 sequences are MNHEY and SMNVEV (reference sequence). CDR3 nucleotide sequence: TGTGCCAGCAGTTTATTAGGGACTAGCGCTTCCGAGCAGTACTTC. This encodes CASSLLGTSASEQYF.

CDR3 protein: CAWSVPPVLAKNIQYF. CDR3 nucleotides: TGTGCCTGGAGTGTACCCCCGGTACTAGCCAAAAACATTCAGTACTTC. The chain employs TRBV30 and TRBJ2-4; D gene ambiguous. V lost 0 bases to trimming and J lost 0 bases, with 12 bases between them. The CDR3 spans 16 residues. Germline CDR1 reads GTSNPN; CDR2 reads SVGIG (reference sequence).

V and J are TRBV18 and TRBJ1-1; D remains unclear. The CDR3 consists of 13 residues. Germline V gives CDR1 KGHSH, CDR2 LQKENI. The V and J ends lost 6 bases and 5 bases respectively, with 13 bases between them. DNA of the CDR3: TGTGCCAGCTCCGCAGCGGTAGAGACTGAAGCTTTCTTT. Its translation is CASSAAVETEAFF.

The V and J genes are TRBV6-2 or TRBV6-3 and TRBJ2-3, with 7 bases lining up with TRBD2. V lost 2 bases and J lost 4; bases outside the gene matches: 9. The CDR3 runs 16 residues. Germline V gene data show CDR1 as MNHEY and CDR2 as SVGEGT. CDR3 sequence reads: CASSYGRGVAADTQYF. The DNA for the CDR3 is TGTGCCAGCAGTTACGGGAGGGGAGTAGCCGCAGATACGCAGTATTTT.

Of note for this clone: This CDR3 is also generated by other DNA sequences in the sample. This rearrangement joins TRBV27 to TRBJ1-3; no definite D call. V gave up 3 bases and J gave up 1 base, with 7 bases separating them. The CDR3 extends over 14 amino acids. The germline V gene has CDR1 MNHEY and CDR2 SMNVEV (reference sequence). The CDR3 sequence is CASSLSGSGNTIYF. In DNA, the CDR3 is TGTGCCAGCAGTTTGTCCGGTTCTGGAAACACCATATATTTT.

The rearrangement links TRBV11-2 to TRBJ2-5, with 8 bases fitting TRBD2. This CDR3 is built from 18 residues. J gave up 0 bases and V 5 bases, and 14 bases lay outside the gene matches. The V gene's germline CDR1 is SGHAT and CDR2 FQNNGV. The CDR3 DNA follows: TGTGCCAGCAGCCGGATTGGAGTGGGTAGCGGGGACCAAGAGACCCAGTACTTC. The encoded protein is CASSRIGVGSGDQETQYF.